This T cell receptor (beta chain) appears in the sequencing data of a study of T cell repertoires in cytomegalovirus infection (dated by TCRdb to between 2018 and 2021). With respect to the entire study: Alongside well-studied HLA-B-restricted epitopes, the peptide stimulations were aimed at recently identified HLA-C-restricted CMV epitopes, whose presentation resists viral immunomodulation. Because public TCR beta signatures pointed to carriage of CMV infection together with the matching HLA type, the HLA type of each donor mattered for the analysis.

General conclusions and limits of the study: In the ex vivo response, HLA-C-restricted CMV-specific TCR beta clonotypes were dominant, and in two of eight donors the single most frequent clonotype came from this HLA-C-restricted group. Carriers of CMV infection plus the relevant HLA type were discriminated by the cumulative frequency of public TCR beta family members in the study cohort and in an independent roughly 380-donor cohort.

Sequencing relied on an Illumina HiSeq 1500. TCRdb trimmed public reads at Q25 via fastp, called clones via MiXCR and kept in-frame beta chains. Each entry merges the rows of one CDR3 protein and shows their most common DNA and genes. This sample gives some 700,000 distinct CDR3 sequences in total; about 30% of them show up just once. The ten largest account for about 18% of the sample. The intended sense of this specimen's treatment or condition label: in vitro stimulation with specific CMV peptide epitopes to enrich CMV-specific T cells. Reading from cysteine to phenylalanine, the CDR3 counts 14 amino acids. Only the CDR3 region is kept as DNA, spanning 42 bases read in frame from base 1. The germline V gene (reference sequence) gives CDR1 as DFQATT and CDR2 as SNEGSKA. Trimming takes 6 bases off V and 3 bases off J; junction bases not matched to a gene: 10. As concerns this clonotype: The antigen it recognizes is unknown. No base qualities exist here, and no much larger clone lies one base off it.

The TCR comes from a human donor in good health (CMV status not recorded). Some clones in this sample may be carry-over from other donors' samples. The source material was cultured PBMCs, sampled from culture after CMV antigen stimulation. The V gene is TRBV20-1 and the J gene is TRBJ2-7; TRBD1 lines up with 8 middle nucleotides. The nucleotide sequence reads TGCAGTGCCCAGGACAGGGAATTGTACTACGAGCAGTACTTC. It translates to CSAQDRELYYEQYF.